Below, 15 T cell receptor beta chains from the same sample are listed, as sequenced in a study of blood T cell repertoires in COVID-19. Measured with immunoSEQ multiplex PCR; TCRdb has only the in-frame clones, and not every one. The data hold about 170,000 clones, with around 86% observed a single time. The sample taken for sequencing was peripheral blood. These receptors were collected from a woman aged 80 or older with COVID-19, enrolled during active disease.

V usage is TRBV5-6 and J usage is TRBJ2-6; D call uncertain. Per the germline V gene, CDR1 is SGHDT and CDR2 is YYEEEE. The CDR3 is 13 amino acids. The ends were cut back, 2 bases at V and 4 bases at J, with 4 bases in the middle. CDR3 residues: CASSFVGANVLTF. CDR3 bases: TGTGCCAGCAGCTTCGTCGGGGCCAACGTCCTGACTTTC.

The CDR3 region is CASSAIPLPSDNEQFF. Here the CDR3 DNA reads TGTGCCAGCAGCGCGATACCCCTCCCTAGCGACAATGAGCAGTTCTTC. This sequence joins TRBV7-3 and TRBJ2-1; maybe TRBD2 (6 bases). The germline gives CDR1 SGHTA, CDR2 FQGTGA. Trimming pared 5 bases from V and 5 bases from J, leaving 19 bases between. This CDR3 has 16 amino acids.

V usage is TRBV3-1 (or the pseudogene TRBV3-2) and J usage is TRBJ2-1; possible D gene TRBD2, 5 bases. This CDR3 has 16 residues. The V end lost 7 bases, the J end lost 1 base, and 17 bases lay between the germline ends. Germline CDR1 and CDR2: LGHDT and YNNKEL (reference sequence). The CDR3 DNA reads TGTGCCAGCAAATCCGAGGGAGTCGAGTCCTACAATGAGCAGTTCTTC. It codes for CASKSEGVESYNEQFF.

On this clone itself: This same CDR3 is encoded by further DNA sequences in the sample. The V call is TRBV4-3, the J call TRBJ2-3, with 14 bases lining up with TRBD2. Germline CDR1 LGHNA, CDR2 YSLEER. V trimming: 4 bases; J trimming: 0 bases; junction bases outside the gene matches: 3. This CDR3 spans 17 amino acids. CDR3: CASSRGLAGGSTDTQYF. CDR3 bases: TGCGCCAGCAGCCGCGGACTAGCGGGAGGCAGCACAGATACGCAGTATTTT.

The chain employs TRBV10-3 and TRBJ1-6; TRBD1 matches 7 bases. CDR3 length: 15 amino acids. CDR1 ENHRY and CDR2 SYGVKD come from the germline V gene. The V gene end was trimmed by 4 bases and the J gene end by 10 bases; junction bases not matched to a gene: 10. Written as DNA, the CDR3 is TGTGCCATCAGTGCAGAAGGGGGCGGCGGGTCACCCCTCCACTTT. This gives the protein CAISAEGGGGSPLHF.

V is TRBV11-1 and J is TRBJ2-7; D is undetermined. The CDR3 is 15 amino acids. Trimming removed 5 bases at V and 3 bases at J, with 17 bases between. Germline lookup yields CDR1 SGHAT and CDR2 FQDESV (reference sequence). The CDR3 DNA follows: TGTGCCAGCAGCCCCGCGGCTGGTTCGGTCTACGAGCAGTACTTC. Residues: CASSPAAGSVYEQYF.

The chain joins TRBV4-1 to TRBJ2-7; TRBD1 aligns across 7 bases. V gave up 3 bases and J gave up 7 bases; unmatched junction bases: 9. This CDR3 has 14 residues. The germline CDR1 and CDR2 sequences are MGHRA and YSYEKL. This CDR3 is CASSHNDRAGEQYF. CDR3 coding DNA: TGCGCCAGCAGCCATAACGACAGGGCTGGGGAGCAGTACTTC.

This chain joins TRBV4-2 and TRBJ2-7; weak D call: TRBD2 (7 bases). The CDR3 loop spans 14 amino acids. The ends were cut back, 5 bases at V and 6 bases at J, with 17 bases in the middle. The germline gives CDR1 LGHNA, CDR2 YNFKEQ. In DNA, the CDR3 is TGTGCCAGCAGCGGGGGGGGCCTAGCATCCGAGCAGTACTTC. Protein: CASSGGGLASEQYF.

This sequence joins TRBV5-6 and TRBJ1-4; 7 bases match TRBD1. V dropped 1 base and J dropped 7; count of bases not matched to a gene: 4. CDR3 length: 14 residues. Germline lookup yields CDR1 SGHDT and CDR2 YYEEEE. The CDR3 coding sequence is TGTGCCAGCAGCTTGAAACAGGGGATTGAAAAACTGTTTTTT. Its protein product is CASSLKQGIEKLFF.

This clone was observed a single time. The CDR3 reads CASSPRSISGNTIYF. The CDR3 DNA follows: TGTGCCAGCTCACCGAGATCAATCTCCGGAAACACCATATATTTT. The chain is built from TRBV18 and TRBJ1-3; D gene ambiguous. With 3 bases removed from V and 4 bases from J, the gap between germline ends came to 13 bases. Germline CDR1 is KGHSH and CDR2 is LQKENI. This CDR3 contains 15 residues. Combining the CDR3 with reference TRBV18 and TRBJ1-3 gives the whole variable domain NAGVMQNPRHLVRRRGQEARLRCSPMKGHSHVYWYRQLPEEGLKFMVYLQKENIIDESGMPKERFSAEFPKEGPSILRIQQVVRGDSAAYFCASSPRSISGNTIYFGEGSWLTVV.

The rearrangement uses TRBV28 and TRBJ2-3; the D is unclear. This CDR3 contains 17 residues. Germline V gives CDR1 MDHEN, CDR2 SYDVKM. Trimming removed 2 bases from V and 4 bases from J, with 19 bases in between. The DNA for the CDR3 is TGTGCCAGCAGTTTAGATCCCTGGCGGCTGGAAGCAGATACGCAGTATTTT. This sequence encodes CASSLDPWRLEADTQYF. Supplemented by reference TRBV28 and TRBJ2-3, the full variable domain reads DVKVTQSSRYLVKRTGEKVFLECVQDMDHENMFWYRQDPGLGLRLIYFSYDVKMKEKGDIPEGYSVSREKKERFSLILESASTNQTSMYLCASSLDPWRLEADTQYFGPGTRLTVL.

In DNA, the CDR3 is TGTGCCAGCAGTGCCCTTAGGGCGGGAGATACGCAGTATTTT. Translated: CASSALRAGDTQYF. The V gene is TRBV2, the J gene TRBJ2-3; D might be TRBD2 (5 bases). Germline V gene lookup returns CDR1 SNHLY and CDR2 FYNNEI. V lost 4 bases, J lost 5 bases, and 13 bases lay in between. The CDR3 length is 14 residues.

In this sample, this clone turned up once. This chain links TRBV28 with TRBJ1-2; D possibly corresponds to TRBD1 (5 bases). Germline CDR1 and CDR2: MDHEN and SYDVKM. The CDR3 covers 11 residues. Trimming stripped 7 bases from V and 6 bases from J, with 9 bases between. The CDR3 DNA is TGTGCCAGCATTGGGGGGAATGGCTACACCTTC. It is translated as CASIGGNGYTF.

In this sample, this clone turned up once. The genes are TRBV24-1 and TRBJ2-5; TRBD1 agrees at 8 bases. CDR3 size: 18 residues. Germline V CDR1 and CDR2: KGHDR, SFDVKD. After removal of 4 bases from V and 5 bases from J, the junction contained 17 bases not matched to a gene. CDR3 region: CATSDPSGSRGQGETQYF. The CDR3 DNA sequence: TGTGCCACCAGTGACCCATCCGGTTCCAGGGGGCAGGGGGAGACCCAGTACTTC.

The chain employs TRBV3-1 (or the pseudogene TRBV3-2) and TRBJ2-7; 10 bases line up with TRBD2. CDR3 length equals 14 residues. V was clipped by 4 bases and J by 3 bases; unmatched bases: 3. Germline V gene lookup returns CDR1 LGHDT and CDR2 YNNKEL (reference sequence). The CDR3 is CASSLWTSGYEQYF. CDR3 nucleotides: TGTGCCAGCAGCCTCTGGACTAGCGGCTACGAGCAGTACTTC.